This is a list of T cell receptor beta chains from one sample in a study of blood T cell repertoires in COVID-19. Repertoires were generated with immunoSEQ multiplex PCR, while TCRdb's copy carries only in-frame clones and drops some. The table lists about 160,000 clones, around 87% of them singletons. Sequencing was done on a sample of PBMCs or T cells enriched from blood (not recorded which). The receptors were gathered from a woman between 50 and 59 years old who had recovered from COVID-19. The CDR3 runs from the conserved cysteine through the conserved F or W. D genes are given only for firm matches. Clone size appears in some rows only: once, few, many, or a class for an expanded clone.

CDR3aa	CDR3nt	len	abundance	j_gene	v_gene	d_gene
CATSDPGGTDTQYF	TGTGCCACCAGTGACCCAGGGGGCACAGATACGCAGTATTTT	14	.	TRBJ2-3	TRBV24-1	.
CASSDSLGGRDSNYGYTF	TGTGCCAGCAGTGACTCGCTGGGGGGCCGGGACAGTAACTATGGCTACACCTTC	18	.	TRBJ1-2	TRBV6-4	TRBD1
CASSFGTGGDTEAFF	TGTGCCAGCAGCTTCGGGACAGGGGGTGACACTGAAGCTTTCTTT	15	.	TRBJ1-1	TRBV7-9	TRBD1
CASSYSGLAGMQFF	TGTGCCAGCAGTTACTCAGGACTAGCGGGGATGCAGTTCTTC	14	.	TRBJ2-1	TRBV6-2/TRBV6-3	TRBD2
CASSSDRANYGYTF	TGTGCCAGCAGTTCGGACAGGGCTAACTATGGCTACACCTTC	14	once	TRBJ1-2	TRBV6-2/TRBV6-3	TRBD1
CSARDGGAEYF	TGCAGTGCTAGAGATGGGGGGGCCGAGTACTTC	11	.	TRBJ2-7	TRBV20-1	.
CASSPDRGPNTEAFF	TGTGCCAGTAGTCCCGACAGGGGCCCGAACACTGAAGCTTTCTTT	15	.	TRBJ1-1	TRBV19	TRBD1
CASSSGQASGNTIYF	TGTGCCAGCAGCTCGGGACAGGCGTCCGGAAACACCATATATTTT	15	.	TRBJ1-3	TRBV7-7	TRBD1
CASSGTGSANYGYTF	TGTGCCAGCAGCGGGACAGGATCGGCTAACTATGGCTACACCTTC	15	few	TRBJ1-2	TRBV5-6	TRBD1
CSVKFGGTGGLNYGYTF	TGCAGCGTTAAGTTCGGCGGGACAGGGGGCCTAAACTATGGCTACACCTTC	17	.	TRBJ1-2	TRBV29-1	TRBD1
CASSDIAGPGELFF	TGTGCCAGCAGTGACATTGCGGGCCCCGGGGAGCTGTTTTTT	14	.	TRBJ2-2	TRBV6-4	.
CATSRDRQPDTQYF	TGTGCCACCAGCAGAGATAGACAGCCAGATACGCAGTATTTT	14	.	TRBJ2-3	TRBV15	.
CASSLQRGGRGYTF	TGTGCCAGCAGCTTACAACGGGGGGGACGTGGCTACACCTTC	14	.	TRBJ1-2	TRBV13	.
CASSPSLAGGVTGELFF	TGTGCCAGCAGTCCATCTCTAGCGGGGGGCGTCACCGGGGAGCTGTTTTTT	17	.	TRBJ2-2	TRBV6-6	TRBD2
CASRDIKNRGSYNEQFF	TGTGCCAGTAGAGACATAAAGAACAGGGGGTCCTACAATGAGCAGTTCTTC	17	.	TRBJ2-1	TRBV19	TRBD1
CASSPLGTVDYYGYTF	TGTGCCAGCAGTCCCCTAGGGACAGTAGATTACTATGGCTACACCTTC	16	.	TRBJ1-2	TRBV2	TRBD1
CASSHPDCRTVSYEQYF	TGCGCCAGCAGTCACCCCGATTGCCGGACAGTCTCCTACGAGCAGTACTTC	17	.	TRBJ2-7	TRBV23-1	.
CASSVYTDTQYF	TGTGCCAGCAGTGTGTACACAGATACGCAGTATTTT	12	.	TRBJ2-3	TRBV2	.
CASSKQGSNYGYTF	TGTGCCAGTAGTAAACAGGGCAGTAACTATGGCTACACCTTC	14	.	TRBJ1-2	TRBV19	.
CASSRTVNTEAFF	TGCGCCAGCAGCCGGACAGTGAACACTGAAGCTTTCTTT	13	.	TRBJ1-1	TRBV5-1	.
CASSGDGYTF	TGTGCCAGCAGCGGCGATGGCTACACCTTC	10	.	TRBJ1-2	TRBV9	.
CASSQDLGGFQDPYGYTF	TGTGCCAGCAGCCAAGATCTCGGAGGCTTTCAGGATCCCTATGGCTACACCTTC	18	.	TRBJ1-2	TRBV14	.
CASSPRVPGELFF	TGTGCCAGCAGCCCCAGGGTTCCCGGGGAGCTGTTTTTT	13	.	TRBJ2-2	TRBV7-8	.
CASSVTPSPGGPNNEQFF	TGTGCCAGCAGCGTAACCCCCTCCCCCGGGGGGCCGAACAATGAGCAGTTCTTC	18	.	TRBJ2-1	TRBV9	.
CAWGQGSGNNSPLHF	TGTGCCTGGGGACAGGGGTCGGGGAATAATTCACCCCTCCACTTT	15	.	TRBJ1-6	TRBV30	TRBD1
CASSDRPNQPQHF	TGTGCCAGTAGCGACAGACCTAATCAGCCCCAGCATTTT	13	.	TRBJ1-5	TRBV19	.
CASSFARGRTVRQETQYF	TGCGCCAGCAGCTTCGCCAGAGGTAGGACAGTAAGACAAGAGACCCAGTACTTC	18	.	TRBJ2-5	TRBV5-1	.
CASSIPGQGSEKLFF	TGTGCCAGTAGTATCCCGGGACAGGGGAGTGAAAAACTGTTTTTT	15	once	TRBJ1-4	TRBV19	TRBD1
CASSLGRTRQGSEAFF	TGTGCCAGCAGCTTAGGTCGGACACGACAGGGGTCTGAAGCTTTCTTT	16	.	TRBJ1-1	TRBV11-3	TRBD1
CASSLQESTQYF	TGTGCCAGCAGCTTACAAGAGAGTACGCAGTATTTT	12	.	TRBJ2-3	TRBV7-2	.
CASSSSGVILNEQFF	TGTGCCAGCAGCTCATCAGGGGTAATTTTAAATGAGCAGTTCTTC	15	.	TRBJ2-1	TRBV7-3	.
CASSHVPGQGVRETQYF	TGCGCCAGCAGCCATGTCCCGGGACAGGGTGTCCGAGAGACCCAGTACTTC	17	.	TRBJ2-5	TRBV4-1	TRBD1
CASSFNFNRGYGYTF	TGTGCCAGCAGCTTTAATTTTAACAGGGGGTATGGCTACACCTTC	15	.	TRBJ1-2	TRBV7-2	TRBD1
CAGSFGSPLHF	TGTGCCGGCAGTTTCGGTTCACCCCTCCACTTT	11	.	TRBJ1-6	TRBV12-3/TRBV12-4	.
CASSSDQGVYEQYF	TGTGCCAGCAGCTCTGATCAGGGGGTCTACGAGCAGTACTTC	14	.	TRBJ2-7	TRBV5-6	TRBD1
CASSPAPGQWNEQYF	TGTGCCAGCAGCCCCGCACCGGGACAGTGGAACGAGCAGTACTTC	15	many	TRBJ2-7	TRBV7-8	TRBD1
CASSIASGGMGHEQFF	TGTGCCAGTAGTATAGCCAGCGGGGGGATGGGGCATGAGCAGTTCTTC	16	.	TRBJ2-1	TRBV19	TRBD2
CASRLGTSGGHEQFF	TGTGCCAGCAGACTAGGGACTAGCGGGGGGCATGAGCAGTTCTTC	15	.	TRBJ2-1	TRBV7-2	TRBD2
CAWSDGDSPLHF	TGTGCCTGGAGTGACGGTGATTCACCCCTCCACTTT	12	.	TRBJ1-6	TRBV30	.
CASRPGQGANNEQFF	TGTGCCAGCAGGCCGGGACAGGGGGCTAACAATGAGCAGTTCTTC	15	.	TRBJ2-1	TRBV2	TRBD1
CASSSRGDRVSPLHF	TGCGCCAGCAGCTCGCGGGGGGACAGGGTTTCACCCCTCCACTTT	15	few	TRBJ1-6	TRBV5-1	TRBD1
CSVEPSTNEKLFF	TGCAGCGTTGAACCATCAACTAATGAAAAACTGTTTTTT	13	.	TRBJ1-4	TRBV29-1	.
CASSKTDSNQPQHF	TGTGCCAGCAGCAAGACAGATAGCAATCAGCCCCAGCATTTT	14	.	TRBJ1-5	TRBV7-9	.
CASSLTYLKGYTF	TGTGCCAGCAGTTTAACCTACTTGAAAGGCTACACCTTC	13	.	TRBJ1-2	TRBV27	.
CASSFNRVTEAFF	TGTGCCAGCAGCTTTAACAGGGTCACTGAAGCTTTCTTT	13	.	TRBJ1-1	TRBV11-2	.
CATLDRLYEQYF	TGTGCCACCCTGGACAGGCTCTACGAGCAGTACTTC	12	.	TRBJ2-7	TRBV19	TRBD1
CASMRTEAFF	TGTGCCAGCATGCGGACTGAAGCTTTCTTT	10	.	TRBJ1-1	TRBV25-1	.
CAISESESYEQYF	TGTGCCATCAGTGAGAGTGAGAGCTACGAGCAGTACTTC	13	once	TRBJ2-7	TRBV10-3	.
CASSFQGLPNSPLHF	TGTGCCAGCAGTTTCCAGGGGCTCCCGAATTCACCCCTCCACTTT	15	.	TRBJ1-6	TRBV27	.
CASSPGDRGNYGYTF	TGTGCCAGCTCACCTGGGGACAGGGGGAACTATGGCTACACCTTC	15	.	TRBJ1-2	TRBV18	TRBD1
CAWWRGGDEQFF	TGTGCCTGGTGGAGAGGGGGAGATGAGCAGTTCTTC	12	.	TRBJ2-1	TRBV30	.
CSVAPKDEQGVFYGYTF	TGCAGCGTTGCACCGAAGGACGAACAGGGGGTTTTTTATGGCTACACCTTC	17	.	TRBJ1-2	TRBV29-1	TRBD1
CASSPTSATDTQYF	TGTGCCAGCAGTCCAACTAGCGCCACAGATACGCAGTATTTT	14	once	TRBJ2-3	TRBV7-3	TRBD2
CASSSGAPQGYTF	TGTGCCAGCAGCTCAGGGGCACCACAGGGATACACCTTC	13	.	TRBJ1-2	TRBV6-5	.
CAVRPQGVSNQPQHF	TGTGCCGTTCGTCCCCAGGGCGTGAGCAATCAGCCCCAGCATTTT	15	.	TRBJ1-5	TRBV6-6	.
CASSVQGGRNTGELFF	TGTGCCAGCAGCGTGCAGGGGGGTAGGAACACCGGGGAGCTGTTTTTT	16	.	TRBJ2-2	TRBV7-9	.
CASSQGGQGVGWTGELFF	TGTGCCAGCAGCCAAGGTGGACAGGGCGTGGGGTGGACCGGGGAGCTGTTTTTT	18	.	TRBJ2-2	TRBV3-1/TRBV3-2	TRBD1